This passage covers 26 T cell receptor beta chains from one sample sequenced in a study of PD-L1 blockade in urothelial cancer. Time point defined: peripheral blood 6 weeks after treatment start. The data were produced by immunoSEQ multiplex PCR, yet TCRdb's version contains in-frame clones alone and is incomplete. The data hold about 130,000 clones, with roughly 82% observed a single time. This material consisted of PBMCs, taken around atezolizumab (anti-PD-L1) treatment. These receptors came from a man between 45 and 60 years old with urothelial cancer.

The V and J genes are TRBV18 and TRBJ1-4, with a possible D match to TRBD1 (5 bases). Between the trimmed V and J ends, which lost 3 bases and 7 bases, there was a span of 12 bases. Germline assignment: CDR1 KGHSH and CDR2 LQKENI. This CDR3 has 14 residues. The CDR3 sequence is CASSPTTAVEKLFF. CDR3 in DNA: TGTGCCAGCTCACCTACGACAGCAGTTGAAAAACTGTTTTTT.

J is TRBJ2-7 and V is TRBV9; 7 nucleotides align to TRBD2. V dropped 4 bases and J dropped 7; count of bases not matched to a gene: 11. This CDR3 is built from 14 residues. Germline V gene lookup returns CDR1 SGDLS and CDR2 YYNGEE. The CDR3 sequence: CASSHTGTTVEQYF. CDR3 bases: TGTGCCAGCAGCCACACCGGGACTACCGTAGAGCAGTACTTC.

This chain joins TRBV19 and TRBJ2-7, with TRBD1 identical over 10 bases. Germline trimming cut 5 bases from V and 2 bases from J; bases unmatched to any gene: 3. Germline CDR1 reads LNHDA; CDR2 reads SQIVND (reference sequence). The CDR3 extends over 14 amino acids. The CDR3 DNA reads TGTGCCAGTAGTTCCGGGACAGGGGCCTACGAGCAGTACTTC. Protein sequence: CASSSGTGAYEQYF.

The chain combines TRBV9 with TRBJ1-4, with D possibly being TRBD1 (6 bases). This CDR3 has 15 amino acids. V lost 3 bases to trimming and J lost 0 bases, with 9 bases between them. Germline V gives CDR1 SGDLS, CDR2 YYNGEE. The CDR3 loop reads CASSERGTTNEKLFF. CDR3 in DNA: TGTGCCAGCAGCGAAAGGGGGACAACTAATGAAAAACTGTTTTTT.

The J gene is TRBJ2-7, the V gene TRBV4-2; TRBD1 matches 9 bases. Germline trimming cut 0 bases from V and 9 bases from J; bases unmatched to any gene: 3. The CDR3 has 13 amino acids. Germline assignment: CDR1 LGHNA and CDR2 YNFKEQ. The CDR3 nucleotides are TGTGCCAGCAGCCAAGAGGGACAGGGTGGGCAGTACTTC. It specifies CASSQEGQGGQYF.

The chain combines TRBV28 with TRBJ1-5, with 8 nucleotides matching TRBD1. Germline CDR1 reads MDHEN; CDR2 reads SYDVKM. V shed 11 bases and J 6 bases; nucleotides not matched to a gene: 6. The CDR3 runs 12 residues. CDR3 residues: CAYARGPQPQHF. The CDR3 DNA is TGTGCCTACGCCAGGGGGCCTCAGCCCCAGCATTTT.

V gene TRBV9 combines with J gene TRBJ2-5, with 8 positions matching TRBD2. This CDR3 contains 16 residues. Germline loops: CDR1 SGDLS, CDR2 YYNGEE. Trimming cost V 4 bases and J 4 bases; bases outside gene matches: 12. The CDR3 sequence is CASSPHGSGVLETQYF. Here the CDR3 DNA reads TGTGCCAGCAGCCCCCATGGTAGCGGGGTGTTAGAGACCCAGTACTTC.

V gene TRBV14 combines with J gene TRBJ1-2; 10 nucleotides agree with TRBD1. Germline-derived CDR1 and CDR2 are SGHDN and FVKESK. J lost 8 bases, V lost 4 bases, and 1 base had no gene match. The CDR3 runs 12 residues. The CDR3 sequence: CASSRDRGGYTF. As DNA, the CDR3 is TGTGCCAGCAGCCGGGACAGGGGCGGCTACACCTTC.

The chain is built from TRBV6-5 and TRBJ1-5, with no clear D. This CDR3 is 13 amino acids long. The V gene's germline CDR1 is MNHEY and CDR2 SVGAGI. Between the trimmed V and J ends, which lost 6 bases and 3 bases, there was a span of 9 bases. CDR3 loop: CASSPSYNQPQHF. DNA of the CDR3: TGTGCCAGCAGCCCCAGTTACAATCAGCCCCAGCATTTT.

V and J are TRBV18 and TRBJ2-2; 15 bases are shared with TRBD2. This CDR3 spans 18 amino acids. V gave up 3 bases and J gave up 1 base; unmatched junction bases: 3. CDR1 is KGHSH and CDR2 is LQKENI in the germline V gene. CDR3 region: CASSPRTSGRVNTGELFF. DNA of the CDR3: TGTGCCAGCTCACCTCGGACTAGCGGGAGGGTGAACACCGGGGAGCTGTTTTTT.

The chain has TRBV5-1 and TRBJ2-7; TRBD2 agrees at 12 bases. V lost 4 bases and J lost 5; bases outside the gene matches: 1. The CDR3 length is 13 residues. Germline CDR1 SGHRS, CDR2 YFSETQ. CDR3 sequence (DNA): TGCGCCAGCAGCGCTAGCGGGAGGGACGAGCAGTACTTC. Its protein product is CASSASGRDEQYF.

The chain employs TRBV6-1 and TRBJ2-1, with D perhaps TRBD2 (6 bases). The ends were cut back, 8 bases at V and 1 base at J, with 15 bases in the middle. The CDR3 spans 15 residues. CDR1 is MNHNS and CDR2 is SASEGT in the germline V gene. Written as DNA, the CDR3 is TGTGCCAGCGCCCTAAGCGGGTTGTCCTACAATGAGCAGTTCTTC. This sequence encodes CASALSGLSYNEQFF.

The chain joins TRBV5-6 to TRBJ2-3; 7 bases line up with TRBD1. The V and J ends lost 4 bases and 5 bases, in that order; junction bases with no gene match: 22. This CDR3 is built from 19 residues. CDR1 and CDR2 (germline): SGHDT, YYEEEE. As DNA, the CDR3 is TGTGCCAGCAGCCCGATATGGAATGGACAGGACCAATATAAAGATACGCAGTATTTT. Amino acid sequence: CASSPIWNGQDQYKDTQYF.

This clone has only one observation. J is TRBJ2-2 and V is TRBV29-1, with a possible D match to TRBD1 (5 bases). Germline V gives CDR1 SQVTM, CDR2 ANQGSEA. V was cut by 4 bases and J by 2 bases, with 14 bases left in between. The CDR3 length is 15 residues. The CDR3 region has the DNA TGCAGCGTTGTCCAAGGGGCTCTCAACACCGGGGAGCTGTTTTTT. This translates into CSVVQGALNTGELFF.

J is TRBJ1-1 and V is TRBV5-1, with 9 positions matching TRBD1. V lost 4 bases, J lost 1 base, and 5 bases stayed unmatched. CDR3 length equals 15 residues. Germline assignment: CDR1 SGHRS and CDR2 YFSETQ. The CDR3 reads CASSTGDRANTEAFF. As DNA, the CDR3 is TGCGCCAGCAGCACGGGGGACAGGGCGAACACTGAAGCTTTCTTT.

The V call is TRBV5-6, the J call TRBJ1-4, with TRBD1 identical over 9 bases. J lost 6 bases, V lost 4 bases, and 1 base had no gene match. Germline V gene data show CDR1 as SGHDT and CDR2 as YYEEEE. The CDR3 is 13 residues long. The CDR3 DNA reads as TGTGCCAGCAGCCGGACAGGGGATGAAAAACTGTTTTTT. Protein sequence: CASSRTGDEKLFF. The full variable domain, its missing parts supplied by reference TRBV5-6 and TRBJ1-4, is DAGVTQSPTHLIKTRGQQVTLRCSPKSGHDTVSWYQQALGQGPQFIFQYYEEEERQRGNFPDRFSGHQFPNYSSELNVNALLLGDSALYLCASSRTGDEKLFFGSGTQLSVL.

The V call is TRBV27, the J call TRBJ2-3, with D possibly TRBD1 on 6 matching bases. The V gene lost 1 base and the J gene lost 0 bases, with 8 bases spanning the gap. The germline V gene encodes CDR1 MNHEY and CDR2 SMNVEV (reference sequence). This CDR3 has 15 residues. As DNA, the CDR3 is TGTGCCAGCAGTTTATTACAGGGTAGCACAGATACGCAGTATTTT. Its protein is CASSLLQGSTDTQYF.

The rearrangement joins TRBV19 to TRBJ1-5; tentative D call: TRBD1 (5 bases). Germline values: CDR1 LNHDA, CDR2 SQIVND (reference sequence). Trimming cost V 7 bases and J 4 bases, with 11 bases left between them. This CDR3 contains 13 residues. For the CDR3, the DNA is TGTGCCAGTACAGACAGCAGAAATCAGCCCCAGCATTTT. It specifies CASTDSRNQPQHF.

This chain connects TRBV6-5 to TRBJ2-7; D is perhaps TRBD2 (5 bases). V was shortened by 6 bases and J by 4 bases, with 13 bases between the two germline ends. CDR3 size: 13 residues. Germline V CDR1 and CDR2: MNHEY, SVGAGI. The CDR3 protein is CASRGAGNYEQYF. The CDR3 coding sequence is TGTGCCAGCAGGGGAGCAGGTAATTACGAGCAGTACTTC.

The chain links TRBV5-4 to TRBJ2-2, with TRBD2 matching 7 bases. The germline CDR1 and CDR2 sequences are SGHNT and YYREEE (reference sequence). There are 13 residues in the CDR3. Trimming at V came to 7 bases and at J to 4 bases, leaving 4 bases not matched to a gene. The CDR3 DNA reads TGTGCCAGCCTGGCGGGGGTCACCGGGGAGCTGTTTTTT. This sequence encodes CASLAGVTGELFF.

The rearrangement links TRBV7-2 to TRBJ2-1; 12 positions match TRBD2. CDR3 size: 16 residues. The V and J ends lost 0 bases and 4 bases, in that order; junction bases with no gene match: 1. The V gene's germline CDR1 is SGHTA and CDR2 FQGNSA. The CDR3 reads CASSLAGTSGYNEQFF. The CDR3 DNA is TGTGCCAGCAGCTTAGCCGGGACTAGCGGGTACAATGAGCAGTTCTTC.

The chain couples TRBV27 to TRBJ2-7; TRBD2 matches at 11 bases. CDR3 length: 15 residues. V was clipped by 5 bases and J by 2 bases; unmatched bases: 5. Germline V gene lookup returns CDR1 MNHEY and CDR2 SMNVEV (reference sequence). CDR3 loop: CASSQRLAGTYEQYF. The CDR3 DNA sequence: TGTGCCAGCAGTCAAAGACTAGCGGGGACCTACGAGCAGTACTTC.

The chain recombines TRBV5-1 with TRBJ2-4, with TRBD1 matching over 9 bases. This CDR3 contains 14 residues. The junction had 4 bases not matched to a gene; V was cut back by 4 bases and J by 5 bases. Germline lookup yields CDR1 SGHRS and CDR2 YFSETQ. The CDR3 region has the DNA TGCGCCAGCAGCCTGAGGACAGGGGAAAACATTCAGTACTTC. Protein sequence: CASSLRTGENIQYF.

The chain is built from TRBV6-1 and TRBJ2-3, with D tentatively TRBD2 (6 bases). The V and J ends lost 1 base and 1 base respectively, with 9 bases between them. The CDR3 runs 15 residues. The germline V gene encodes CDR1 MNHNS and CDR2 SASEGT. As DNA, the CDR3 is TGTGCCAGCAGTGAAGGGAGGGTCCGCACAGATACGCAGTATTTT. This sequence encodes CASSEGRVRTDTQYF.

The chain is built from TRBV2 and TRBJ2-5; 7 bases align to TRBD1. The J segment lost 0 bases and the V segment lost 8 bases, leaving 12 bases of the junction unmatched. CDR1 and CDR2 (germline): SNHLY, FYNNEI. The CDR3 consists of 16 residues. CDR3 DNA: TGTGCCAGCCTAGGGGTTACAGGGGCCTACCAAGAGACCCAGTACTTC. Translation gives CASLGVTGAYQETQYF. Based on the CDR3 plus reference TRBV2 and TRBJ2-5, the full variable domain is EPEVTQTPSHQVTQMGQEVILRCVPISNHLYFYWYRQILGQKVEFLVSFYNNEISEKSEIFDDQFSVERPDGSNFTLKIRSTKLEDSAMYFCASLGVTGAYQETQYFGPGTRLLVL.

CDR3 sequence: CASSMDRSTDTQYF. CDR3 coding DNA: TGTGCCAGCAGTATGGACAGGAGCACAGATACGCAGTATTTT. The chain couples TRBV2 to TRBJ2-3; 7 bases line up with TRBD1. The junction had 2 bases not matched to a gene; V was cut back by 5 bases and J by 0 bases. Germline lookup yields CDR1 SNHLY and CDR2 FYNNEI. The CDR3 spans 14 residues.